One T cell receptor beta chain is described in this entry. Antigen specificity is unknown. Germline loops: CDR1 SGHVS, CDR2 FQNEAQ. The CDR3 length is 16 residues. With 3 bases clipped from V and 0 bases from J, the junction kept 2 bases outside the gene matches. This sample was included in a study of OX40 agonist ivuxolimab in advanced cancers. Study as a whole: Those treated in dose escalation had hepatocellular carcinoma, melanoma, renal cell cancer or head and neck cancer. Aged roughly 20 to 85 with a mean of roughly 65 years, they were more than 80% male. One hepatocellular carcinoma and a couple of cutaneous melanoma patients partially responded.

Findings and limits, study-wide: Average numbers of expanded clones were greater in CD8+ T cells than in CD4+.

The table came from immunoSEQ multiplex PCR; TCRdb's copy has only in-frame clones and leaves some out. The profile covers tens of thousands of clones, with around 80% appearing a single time and more than 5.5% taken by the ten largest. The chain is built from TRBV7-8 and TRBJ2-1; 10 nucleotides match TRBD2. This clonotype originated in an adult with an advanced solid tumor such as melanoma, head and neck, liver or kidney cancer. This specimen was CD4+ or CD8+ T cells sorted from blood, taken in a trial of the OX40 agonist ivuxolimab. The CDR3 DNA reads as TGTGCCAGCAGCTTGGCTAGCGGGAGCTCCTACAATGAGCAGTTCTTC. It codes for CASSLASGSSYNEQFF.